Here is one T cell receptor beta chain with its context. What it recognizes is unknown. One junction end does not reproduce the germline sequence, and a read error may be involved. The authors obtained over 170 million TCR-beta sequences from 15-18 subjects per sequencing run. TCRdb independently ran MiXCR on the 5' RACE reads; one entry per CDR3 protein. The sample includes roughly 60,000 distinct CDR3 sequences, 10% to 12% of them seen just once. This sample was taken from a study of neurological immune-mediated disorders. Study-wide findings and caveats: The most TCR clonal expansion was seen in HTLV-1-associated myelopathy, and the least was seen in multiple sclerosis, which fell below healthy controls.

Healthy controls consisted of blood bank volunteers in Maryland, USA. Unsorted libraries were derived from 2 million PBMCs stored at -80 C. This CDR3 has 15 amino acids. Germline loops: CDR1 SQVTM, CDR2 ANQGSEA. The material sequenced was PBMCs. The V gene is TRBV29-1, the J gene TRBJ2-1; unclear D gene. The sequence was collected from a man in his sixties in good health. Here the CDR3 DNA reads TGCAGCGTTGGGCGGACCTCCAGCTCCTACAATGAGCAGATCTTC. This codes for CSVGRTSSSYNEQIF.